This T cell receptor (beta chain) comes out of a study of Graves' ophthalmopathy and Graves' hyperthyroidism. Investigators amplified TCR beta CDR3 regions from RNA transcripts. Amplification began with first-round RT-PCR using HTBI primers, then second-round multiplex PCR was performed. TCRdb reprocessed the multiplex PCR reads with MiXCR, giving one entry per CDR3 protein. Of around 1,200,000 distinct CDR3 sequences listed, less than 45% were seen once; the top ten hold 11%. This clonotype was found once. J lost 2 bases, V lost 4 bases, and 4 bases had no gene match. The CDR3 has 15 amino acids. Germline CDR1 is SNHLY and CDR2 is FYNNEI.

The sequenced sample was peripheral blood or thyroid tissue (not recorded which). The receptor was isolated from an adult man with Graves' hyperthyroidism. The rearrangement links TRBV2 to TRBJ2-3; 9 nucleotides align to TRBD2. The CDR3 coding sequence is TGTGCCAGCAGTGCCCTAGCGGGACCCACAGATACGCAGTATTTT. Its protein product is CASSALAGPTDTQYF. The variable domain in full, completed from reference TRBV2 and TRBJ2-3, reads EPEVTQTPSHQVTQMGQEVILRCVPISNHLYFYWYRQILGQKVEFLVSFYNNEISEKSEIFDDQFSVERPDGSNFTLKIRSTKLEDSAMYFCASSALAGPTDTQYFGPGTRLTVL.